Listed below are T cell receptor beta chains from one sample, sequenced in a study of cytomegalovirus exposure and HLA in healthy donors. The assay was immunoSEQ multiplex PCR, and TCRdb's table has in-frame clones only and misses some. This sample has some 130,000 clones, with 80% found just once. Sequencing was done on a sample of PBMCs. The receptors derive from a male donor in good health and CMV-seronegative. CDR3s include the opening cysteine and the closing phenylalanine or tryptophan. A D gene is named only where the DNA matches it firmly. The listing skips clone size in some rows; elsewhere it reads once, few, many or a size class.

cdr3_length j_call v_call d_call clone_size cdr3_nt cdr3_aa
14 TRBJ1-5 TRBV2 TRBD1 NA TGTGCCAGCAGTGTTGGACAGGCGGATCAGCCCCAGCATTTT CASSVGQADQPQHF
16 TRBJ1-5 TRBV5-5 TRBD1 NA TGTGCCAGCAGCCTGACAGGGGGCGACAGCAATCAGCCCCAGCATTTT CASSLTGGDSNQPQHF
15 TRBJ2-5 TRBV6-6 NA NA TGTGCCAGCACTCTGAGGGGGTACGGACAAGAGACCCAGTACTTC CASTLRGYGQETQYF
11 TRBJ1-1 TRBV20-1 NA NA TGCAGTGCTCTAGGTTCTACTGAAGCTTTCTTT CSALGSTEAFF
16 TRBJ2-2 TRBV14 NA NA TGTGCCAGCAGCCAAGATCCGGCAGGGCGGACCGGGGAGCTGTTTTTT CASSQDPAGRTGELFF
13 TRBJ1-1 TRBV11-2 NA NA TGTGCCAGCAGCTTAGATGGGGACTCTGAAGCTTTCTTT CASSLDGDSEAFF
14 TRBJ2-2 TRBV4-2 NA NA TGTGCCAGCAGCCACGCACTCAACACCGGGGAGCTGTTTTTT CASSHALNTGELFF
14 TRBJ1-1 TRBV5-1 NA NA TGCGCCAGCAGCTTACGGGACATAAACACTGAAGCTTTCTTT CASSLRDINTEAFF
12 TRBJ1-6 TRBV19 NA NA TGTGCCAGTAGTATAGTCGGTTCACCCCTCCACTTT CASSIVGSPLHF
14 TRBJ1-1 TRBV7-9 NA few TGTGCCAGCAGCTTAGGGCAGGTGAACACTGAAGCTTTCTTT CASSLGQVNTEAFF
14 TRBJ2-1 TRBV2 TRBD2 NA TGTGCCAGCACGACTAGCGGGGCCGACAATGAGCAGTTCTTC CASTTSGADNEQFF
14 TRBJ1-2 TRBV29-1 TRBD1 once TGCAGCGTGGCCTCGGGACAGCAGAACTATGGCTACACCTTC CSVASGQQNYGYTF